The clone carrying this TCR beta chain was observed a few times. Antigen unknown. Each CDR3 protein gets one entry after TCRdb re-called the reads with MiXCR. Found here are some 200,000 distinct CDR3 sequences, about 39% of them singletons; the top ten hold approximately 60%. This entry belongs to a study of T cell repertoires in cytomegalovirus infection. Study overall: From public TCR beta signatures came an indication of both CMV infection and matching HLA type.

Notes on the study in general: Totalled public TCR beta family frequency picked out people who carried CMV plus the relevant HLA. HLA-C-restricted, CMV-specific TCR beta clonotypes were dominant ex vivo.

The germline gives CDR1 DFQATT, CDR2 SNEGSKA (reference sequence). CDR3 length: 13 amino acids. Trimming removed 6 bases from V and 0 bases from J, with 12 bases in between. The TCR comes from a human donor in good health (CMV status not recorded). Some clones in this sample may be carry-over from other donors' samples. The sequenced sample was CD8+ T cells from cultured PBMCs, obtained from culture after CMV antigen stimulation. V is TRBV20-1 and J is TRBJ2-7; a possible D gene is TRBD2 (6 bases). Written as DNA, the CDR3 is TGCAGTGCCTTTAGCGGAGGCTCCTACGAGCAGTACTTC. This encodes CSAFSGGSYEQYF.